Sequencing of this TCR beta chain was carried out in a study of technical replicates of blood from several donors. Clones were sequenced by immunoSEQ multiplex PCR, and TCRdb holds only the in-frame ones, with some missing. This sample has some 15,000 clones; 75% to 90% occur once, and the top ten carry roughly 12%. V was pared by 6 bases and J by 5 bases, with 7 bases between. This CDR3 is built from 11 residues. The germline CDR1 and CDR2 sequences are SNHLY and FYNNEI. The chain couples TRBV2 to TRBJ1-1; D unclear. This receptor was taken from a human donor in good health. Sequencing was done on a sample of PBMCs. The CDR3 nucleotides are TGTGCCAGCAGAGAGGGAACTGAAGCTTTCTTT. As protein: CASREGTEAFF.